Listed below are T cell receptor beta chains from one sample, sequenced in a study of vaccination effects on CD4 cells after COVID-19. Profiled with immunoSEQ multiplex PCR; TCRdb holds only in-frame clones, not every one. The sample includes under 55,000 clones, roughly three quarters of them seen just once. Their antigen targets remain unknown. The sample in question was CD4+ T cells from PBMCs cultured without peptide, obtained after COVID-19 vaccination. All receptors come from a human donor who received a COVID-19 vaccine. The CDR3 runs from the conserved cysteine through the conserved F or W. D genes are given only for firm matches.

d_call	j_call	v_call	cdr3_aa
-	TRBJ1-2	TRBV5-1	CASSLEGLQRERYTF
-	TRBJ1-4	TRBV19	CASSIAQAEKLFF
TRBD2	TRBJ2-1	TRBV5-4	CASSPRASGYNEQFF
TRBD1	TRBJ2-2	TRBV18	CASSPVRTGATGELFF
TRBD1	TRBJ1-3	TRBV19	CASRKTGNLGNTIYF
TRBD2	TRBJ2-3	TRBV5-1	CASSLLTSGGVTDTQYF
-	TRBJ2-7	TRBV5-1	CASGSDNGYEQYF
-	TRBJ1-2	TRBV12-3/TRBV12-4	CASSPDIQYGYTF
-	TRBJ2-5	TRBV9	CASSVAGLHQETQYF
-	TRBJ1-6	TRBV3-1/TRBV3-2	CASSREAPVDYNSPLHF
-	TRBJ2-7	TRBV6-5	CAVQAPSTYEQYF
-	TRBJ1-1	TRBV5-1	CASSLPEVRRAFF
-	TRBJ2-1	TRBV3-1/TRBV3-2	CASSQEGSRKQFF
-	TRBJ2-5	TRBV5-8	CASSLSRDQETQYF
TRBD1	TRBJ2-7	TRBV4-1	CASSPGQGDEQYF
-	TRBJ1-1	TRBV3-1/TRBV3-2	CASSPDGTEAFF
TRBD2	TRBJ2-1	TRBV5-1	CASSLGWLAGGEQFF
TRBD1	TRBJ2-1	TRBV2	CASSSDRGSYNEQFF
-	TRBJ2-1	TRBV4-1	CASSLRAGNSYNEQFF
-	TRBJ2-3	TRBV5-6	CASSSPPPGMSTDTQYF
-	TRBJ2-2	TRBV5-1	CASTSSATNTGELFF
TRBD2	TRBJ2-1	TRBV27	CASSFLAGGRLNYNEQFF
-	TRBJ1-5	TRBV5-4	CASSYGGTGNQPQHF
TRBD1	TRBJ2-7	TRBV19	CASSMDRGYEQYF
-	TRBJ1-1	TRBV7-9	CASSSYTGHNTEAFF
-	TRBJ2-1	TRBV13	CASSPRGHYNEQFF
-	TRBJ2-7	TRBV2	CASAVYEQYF
TRBD2	TRBJ2-5	TRBV7-9	CASSLMGLAGLYQETQYF
-	TRBJ2-2	TRBV11-3	CASSLPPTGELFF
-	TRBJ1-3	TRBV18	CASRPKGLSGNTIYF
TRBD1	TRBJ2-7	TRBV12-5	CASGPKKKGQAAYEQYF
TRBD1	TRBJ2-5	TRBV5-1	CASSLAGGASVGQYF
-	TRBJ1-4	TRBV6-6	CASSYQGSSNEKLFF
-	TRBJ1-6	TRBV5-1	CASSLDGSTNSPLHF
TRBD1	TRBJ1-6	TRBV6-1	CASSELDRGGSPLHF
-	TRBJ1-6	TRBV6-5	CASSRTALPNSPLHF
TRBD1	TRBJ1-6	TRBV7-9	CASSHKRQGGNSPLHF
-	TRBJ2-2	TRBV10-1	CASSEPDSAGELFF